The source of this T cell receptor (beta chain) is a study of cytomegalovirus exposure and HLA in healthy donors. Overall study: It was reported in a later analysis that the same platform had been used for the roughly 130 validation repertoires as for the approximately 730 first-cohort repertoires. Study-level points and caveats: High sensitivity and specificity were reportedly achieved when the classifier diagnosed cytomegalovirus status.

The donors formed part of the roughly 120-subject validation cohort, distinct from the approximately 670-subject first cohort. V was clipped by 9 bases and J by 3 bases, with 14 bases between them. Germline V gene lookup returns CDR1 LNHDA and CDR2 SQIVND (reference sequence). The CDR3 extends over 13 amino acids. Regarding this clone: Antigen unknown.

The assay was immunoSEQ multiplex PCR, and TCRdb's table has in-frame clones only and misses some. The sample consists of under 50,000 clones, approximately 95% of them appearing once. The sequencing input was PBMCs. The source is a woman under 30 in good health and CMV-seropositive. This rearrangement joins TRBV19 to TRBJ2-5; weak D call: TRBD1 (6 bases). The CDR3 loop is CASSRRTEETQYF. In nucleotides, the CDR3 is TGTGCCAGCTCGAGGCGGACAGAAGAGACCCAGTACTTC.